The next 27 T cell receptor beta chains were all read from a single sample in a study of cytomegalovirus exposure and HLA in healthy donors. Measured with immunoSEQ multiplex PCR; TCRdb has only the in-frame clones, and not every one. The profile shows under 80,000 clones, about 89% of them singletons. Sequenced material: PBMCs. The receptor set was obtained from a woman aged 18-29 years in good health and CMV-seronegative.

The gene calls are TRBV5-4 and TRBJ1-1, with D maybe TRBD1 (6 bases). The ends were cut back, 4 bases at V and 4 bases at J, with 17 bases in the middle. The CDR3 runs 15 residues. Germline V gene sequence: CDR1 SGHNT, CDR2 YYREEE (reference sequence). The CDR3 spells CASSPRGGGITEAFF. As DNA, the CDR3 is TGTGCCAGCAGCCCGAGGGGGGGCGGAATCACTGAAGCTTTCTTT. Full variable domain (remainder filled in from reference TRBV5-4 and TRBJ1-1): ETGVTQSPTHLIKTRGQQVTLRCSSQSGHNTVSWYQQALGQGPQFIFQYYREEENGRGNFPPRFSGLQFPNYSSELNVNALELDDSALYLCASSPRGGGITEAFFGQGTRLTVV.

The chain has TRBV6-1 and TRBJ2-2; 9 positions agree with TRBD2. This CDR3 has 15 amino acids. Germline CDR1 reads MNHNS; CDR2 reads SASEGT. J was trimmed by 7 bases and V by 2 bases; bases with no gene match: 5. DNA of the CDR3: TGTGCCAGCAGTGAATCCCTGACTAGCGGCGGGGAGCTGTTTTTT. Its translation: CASSESLTSGGELFF.

This clone was recorded a few times. The V and J genes are TRBV28 and TRBJ2-7; possible D gene TRBD1, 6 bases. From germline, CDR1 is MDHEN and CDR2 SYDVKM. This CDR3 has 14 residues. Trimming pared 5 bases from V and 5 bases from J, leaving 16 bases between. The CDR3 DNA is TGTGCCAGCAGTACCGGGACACCAAATAACGAGCAGTACTTC. Amino acids: CASSTGTPNNEQYF.

This chain connects TRBV6-6 to TRBJ1-1, with D possibly matching TRBD1 (5 bases). V gave up 0 bases and J gave up 6 bases, with 14 bases separating them. CDR1 and CDR2 from the germline V gene are MNHNY and SVGAGI (reference sequence). CDR3 length equals 15 residues. In DNA, the CDR3 is TGTGCCAGCAGTTACTCGACAGATCCGGGCGCTGAAGCTTTCTTT. It codes for CASSYSTDPGAEAFF.

CDR3 residues: CASSSGLAGDSTDTQYF. For the CDR3, the DNA is TGCGCCAGCAGTTCCGGACTAGCGGGAGATAGTACAGATACGCAGTATTTT. The chain links TRBV5-1 to TRBJ2-3; 13 positions match TRBD2. Unmatched junction bases numbered 9, after V lost 5 bases and J lost 3 bases. The germline V gene has CDR1 SGHRS and CDR2 YFSETQ. CDR3 length: 17 amino acids.

This clone has a single count. The CDR3: CASSFSSSGETQYF. The CDR3 region has the DNA TGTGCCAGCAGCTTTAGTTCTTCAGGAGAGACCCAGTACTTC. This chain links TRBV7-2 with TRBJ2-5; no clear D. CDR3 size: 14 residues. The V gene's germline CDR1 is SGHTA and CDR2 FQGNSA. V was clipped by 3 bases and J by 4 bases, with 12 bases between them.

The chain employs TRBV28 and TRBJ2-3; possibly TRBD2 for D (5 bases). V lost 10 bases and J lost 6, with 14 bases in between. The V gene's germline CDR1 is MDHEN and CDR2 SYDVKM. The CDR3 consists of 12 residues. Written as DNA, the CDR3 is TGTGCCACCCTCGGGGAACCGGATACGCAGTATTTT. Residues: CATLGEPDTQYF.

The chain couples TRBV7-6 to TRBJ2-2; 7 bases align to TRBD2. J gave up 3 bases and V 0 bases, and 4 bases lay outside the gene matches. CDR3 size: 16 residues. Germline loops: CDR1 SGHVS, CDR2 FNYEAQ. This chain's CDR3 is CASSLAGSGYTGELFF. For the CDR3, the DNA is TGTGCCAGCAGCTTAGCGGGTAGCGGGTACACCGGGGAGCTGTTTTTT.

V gene TRBV7-8 combines with J gene TRBJ1-5; D perhaps matches TRBD1 (6 bases). Trimming pared 4 bases from V and 1 base from J, leaving 14 bases between. The CDR3 has 16 amino acids. Germline V gene lookup returns CDR1 SGHVS and CDR2 FQNEAQ. CDR3 residues: CASSSLNTGSNQPQHF. The CDR3 DNA reads as TGTGCCAGCAGCTCCTTAAATACAGGGAGCAATCAGCCCCAGCATTTT.

The genes are TRBV27 and TRBJ1-3; the D gene is possibly TRBD1 (6 bases). Germline V CDR1 and CDR2: MNHEY, SMNVEV (reference sequence). With 2 bases removed from V and 4 bases from J, the gap between germline ends came to 12 bases. This CDR3 region has 15 residues. CDR3 bases: TGTGCCAGCAGTTTAATGGGGGCGCCAGGAAACACCATATATTTT. Protein: CASSLMGAPGNTIYF.

The rearrangement joins TRBV30 to TRBJ1-3; a possible D gene is TRBD1 (6 bases). V gave up 5 bases and J gave up 1 base, with 6 bases separating them. Looked up from germline, CDR1 is GTSNPN and CDR2 is SVGIG (reference sequence). This CDR3 contains 12 residues. This CDR3 reads CAWGQSGNTIYF. The CDR3 bases are TGTGCCTGGGGACAGTCTGGAAACACCATATATTTT.

This clone was seen more than once but under ten times. CDR3 nucleotide sequence: TGTGCCAGCAGTCCAGATAAATCCCGGGACAGGGGTTACGAGCAGTACTTC. Translated: CASSPDKSRDRGYEQYF. The rearrangement uses TRBV7-9 and TRBJ2-7; 10 bases match TRBD1. CDR1 and CDR2 from the germline V gene are SEHNR and FQNEAQ (reference sequence). This CDR3 spans 17 amino acids. The J segment lost 4 bases and the V segment lost 6 bases, leaving 15 bases of the junction unmatched.

The V call is TRBV28, the J call TRBJ1-2; D unclear. V lost 2 bases, J lost 3 bases, and 4 bases lay in between. This CDR3 contains 12 residues. CDR1 and CDR2 from the germline V gene are MDHEN and SYDVKM. CDR3 region: CASSLQDYGYTF. The DNA for the CDR3 is TGTGCCAGCAGTTTACAGGACTATGGCTACACCTTC.

J is TRBJ2-7 and V is TRBV5-4, with 9 bases matching TRBD2. This CDR3 is built from 15 residues. Germline-derived CDR1 and CDR2 are SGHNT and YYREEE (reference sequence). The ends lost 0 bases at V and 3 bases at J; junction bases unmatched: 4. CDR3 coding DNA: TGTGCCAGCAGCTTGGGGACTAGCGCCCGCTACGAGCAGTACTTC. Residues: CASSLGTSARYEQYF.

The rearrangement uses TRBV6-6 and TRBJ2-5, with 7 bases lining up with TRBD2. The ends lost 2 bases at V and 2 bases at J; junction bases unmatched: 8. Germline V gene lookup returns CDR1 MNHNY and CDR2 SVGAGI (reference sequence). The CDR3 spans 16 residues. The CDR3 region has the DNA TGTGCCAGCAGTTACACCGAGACTAGCCGACAAGAGACCCAGTACTTC. As protein: CASSYTETSRQETQYF.

This rearrangement joins TRBV19 to TRBJ2-7, with D tentatively TRBD2 (5 bases). Trimming took off 1 base at V and 2 bases at J, with 9 bases between the two ends. Germline CDR1 is LNHDA and CDR2 is SQIVND (reference sequence). This CDR3 comprises 14 residues. The CDR3 sequence is CASSIGGPPYEQYF. In DNA, the CDR3 is TGTGCCAGTAGTATAGGCGGGCCACCCTACGAGCAGTACTTC.

The chain carries TRBV19 and TRBJ2-7; 10 bases map to TRBD2. V was pared by 1 base and J by 3 bases, with 6 bases of the junction left unmatched. The germline CDR1 and CDR2 sequences are LNHDA and SQIVND (reference sequence). The CDR3 is made up of 16 amino acids. The CDR3 protein is CASSIGASGRFYEQYF. DNA of the CDR3: TGTGCCAGTAGTATAGGGGCTAGCGGGAGATTCTACGAGCAGTACTTC.

The J gene is TRBJ1-5, the V gene TRBV10-3; weak D call: TRBD1 (5 bases). Trimming took 2 bases from V and 2 from J, leaving 19 bases between them. The CDR3 contains 18 residues. Germline-derived CDR1 and CDR2 are ENHRY and SYGVKD. In DNA form, the CDR3 reads TGTGCCATCAGTGAGACCTTGCCAGAAACGGGGGGCAATCAGCCCCAGCATTTT. This codes for CAISETLPETGGNQPQHF.

The chain carries TRBV30 and TRBJ2-3, with 16 nucleotides matching TRBD2. V lost 4 bases and J lost 8; bases outside the gene matches: 3. Germline lookup yields CDR1 GTSNPN and CDR2 SVGIG (reference sequence). This CDR3 region has 14 residues. The CDR3 loop reads CAWTGTSGRGTQYF. The CDR3 DNA follows: TGTGCCTGGACTGGGACTAGCGGGAGGGGTACGCAGTATTTT.

The J gene is TRBJ2-7, the V gene TRBV10-3; 12 nucleotides align to TRBD2. CDR1 and CDR2 from the germline V gene are ENHRY and SYGVKD. V trimming: 4 bases; J trimming: 0 bases; junction bases outside the gene matches: 1. The CDR3 length is 15 residues. As DNA, the CDR3 is TGTGCCATCAGTGCGACTAGCGGGAGCTCCTACGAGCAGTACTTC. Protein sequence: CAISATSGSSYEQYF.

The rearrangement joins TRBV9 to TRBJ2-3; D might be TRBD2 (6 bases). The CDR3 has 18 residues. The ends were cut back, 4 bases at V and 2 bases at J, with 23 bases in the middle. Germline values: CDR1 SGDLS, CDR2 YYNGEE. The CDR3 nucleotides are TGTGCCAGCAGCCCTCTACCCAGTGGGGGGTTCGTCACAGATACGCAGTATTTT. Translating it yields CASSPLPSGGFVTDTQYF.

V is TRBV5-5 and J is TRBJ1-5, with D tentatively TRBD1 (5 bases). The germline CDR1 and CDR2 sequences are SGHKS and YYEKEE (reference sequence). Trimming took off 0 bases at V and 6 bases at J, with 13 bases between the two ends. The CDR3 contains 15 residues. In DNA form, the CDR3 reads TGTGCCAGCAGCTTGGTAGTGGGGAGGGGTCAGCCCCAGCATTTT. This gives the protein CASSLVVGRGQPQHF.

CDR3 coding DNA: TGTGCCAGCTCACCAATTCAAATGCGGGTGCCCGGGGAGCTGTTTTTT. It yields the protein CASSPIQMRVPGELFF. V is TRBV18 and J is TRBJ2-2; TRBD2 is a possible D gene (5 bases). Trimming cost V 2 bases and J 6 bases, with 16 bases left between them. The CDR3 sequence is 16 residues long. Per germline, CDR1 KGHSH and CDR2 LQKENI. The full variable domain, with the rest looked up from reference TRBV18 and TRBJ2-2, is NAGVMQNPRHLVRRRGQEARLRCSPMKGHSHVYWYRQLPEEGLKFMVYLQKENIIDESGMPKERFSAEFPKEGPSILRIQQVVRGDSAAYFCASSPIQMRVPGELFFGEGSRLTVL.

The V call is TRBV6-1, the J call TRBJ2-3, with TRBD2 matching 9 bases. V shed 7 bases, J shed 0 bases, and the junction held 5 bases outside the gene matches. Germline V gives CDR1 MNHNS, CDR2 SASEGT. This CDR3 has 15 amino acids. The CDR3 DNA sequence: TGTGCCAGCACCTGGCTAGCGGGGAGCACAGATACGCAGTATTTT. Its protein is CASTWLAGSTDTQYF.

This chain joins TRBV30 and TRBJ2-7; 9 positions match TRBD1. Germline V gene lookup returns CDR1 GTSNPN and CDR2 SVGIG (reference sequence). The CDR3 has 14 residues. Losses at the gene ends were 3 bases for V and 3 bases for J; bases not matched to a gene: 6. CDR3 sequence (DNA): TGTGCCTGGAGCCCGGACAGGGGATTCTACGAGCAGTACTTC. Its translation is CAWSPDRGFYEQYF.

The V gene is TRBV6-4, the J gene TRBJ1-2; no definite D call. Germline V gives CDR1 MRHNA, CDR2 SNTAGT. The V end lost 1 base, the J end lost 8 bases, and 17 bases lay between the germline ends. The CDR3 loop spans 15 amino acids. The CDR3, as DNA: TGTGCCAGCAGTGACTTGTTCGGGAAGGGTGGAGGCTACACCTTC. This sequence encodes CASSDLFGKGGGYTF.

This clone showed up just once. V is TRBV30 and J is TRBJ2-3, with D possibly matching TRBD1 (6 bases). The V gene's germline CDR1 is GTSNPN and CDR2 SVGIG (reference sequence). This CDR3 has 15 residues. Trimming removed 2 bases from V and 4 bases from J, with 16 bases in between. For the CDR3, the DNA is TGTGCCTGGAGTCTCCTCAGCCCAGGGGCAGATACGCAGTATTTT. Its translation is CAWSLLSPGADTQYF.